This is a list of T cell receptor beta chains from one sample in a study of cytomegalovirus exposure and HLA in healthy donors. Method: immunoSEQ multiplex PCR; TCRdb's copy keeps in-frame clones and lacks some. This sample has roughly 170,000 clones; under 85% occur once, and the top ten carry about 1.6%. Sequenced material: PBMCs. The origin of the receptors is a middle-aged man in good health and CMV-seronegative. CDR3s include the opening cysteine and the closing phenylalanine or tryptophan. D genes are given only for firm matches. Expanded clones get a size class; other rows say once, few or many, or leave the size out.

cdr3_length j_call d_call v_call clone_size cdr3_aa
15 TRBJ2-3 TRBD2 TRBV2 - CASSGLAGAVDTQYF
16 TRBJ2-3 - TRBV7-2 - CASSFRPSRFTDTQYF
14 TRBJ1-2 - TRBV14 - CASSQVSQGDGYTF
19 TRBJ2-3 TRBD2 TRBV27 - CASSIYRTTSGGAADTQYF
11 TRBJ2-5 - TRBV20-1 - CSGAGQETQYF
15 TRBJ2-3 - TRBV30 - CAWSVPSLGTDTQYF
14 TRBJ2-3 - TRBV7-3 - CASSPRVPTDTQYF
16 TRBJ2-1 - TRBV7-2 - CASSLALAGAQGEQFF
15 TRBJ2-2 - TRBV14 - CASSPVRANTGELFF
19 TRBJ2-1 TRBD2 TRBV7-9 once CASSLTVKRGPSSYNEQFF
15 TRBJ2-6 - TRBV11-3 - CASSFGDGGANVLTF
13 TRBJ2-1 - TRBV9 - CASSVVSPGEQFF
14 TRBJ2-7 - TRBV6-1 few CASSVVFSSYEQYF
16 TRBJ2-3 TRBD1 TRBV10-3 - CAISERGTGGTDTQYF
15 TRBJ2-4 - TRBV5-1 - CASSLDREVQNIQYF
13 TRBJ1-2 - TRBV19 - CASSTTGNYGYTF
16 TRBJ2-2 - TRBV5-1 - CASHFSPGGGTGELFF
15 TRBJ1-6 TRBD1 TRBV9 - CASSGPGQGNSPLHF